This TCR beta chain was observed in a study of blood T cell repertoires in COVID-19. The CDR3 contains 15 residues. Germline V lookup: CDR1 SGHTA, CDR2 FQGTGA. The ends lost 3 bases at V and 2 bases at J; junction bases unmatched: 2. The repertoire was sequenced with immunoSEQ multiplex PCR; TCRdb's copy has only in-frame clones and lacks some. This table has fewer than 250,000 clones, around nine tenths appearing once. The TCR originated in a woman aged 60-75 years who had recovered from COVID-19. This chain joins TRBV7-3 and TRBJ2-1; 9 nucleotides line up with TRBD2. Sequencing input: peripheral blood. The CDR3 region has the DNA TGTGCCAGCAGCTTTAGCGGGGGCACCTACAATGAGCAGTTCTTC. Its protein is CASSFSGGTYNEQFF.